The 11 T cell receptor beta chains below come from one sample, sequenced in a study of T cells of healthy individuals. TCRdb itself ran the 5' RACE reads through MiXCR, one entry per CDR3 protein. The data show 53,000 or so distinct CDR3 sequences, about 15% seen once. These receptors were obtained from a human donor in good health.

The sample holds a few counts of this clonotype. J is TRBJ2-5 and V is TRBV14; 14 bases align to TRBD2. V trimming: 4 bases; J trimming: 2 bases; junction bases outside the gene matches: 6. Germline loops: CDR1 SGHDN, CDR2 FVKESK. CDR3 length: 17 amino acids. Here the CDR3 reads CASSLFGTSGSQETQYF. The CDR3 DNA reads TGTGCCAGCAGCCTTTTCGGGACTAGCGGGAGTCAAGAGACCCAGTACTTC.

This clonotype was recorded at least ten times. This sequence joins TRBV19 and TRBJ2-6; no definite D call. CDR1 LNHDA and CDR2 SQIVND come from the germline V gene (reference sequence). Trimming left V 3 bases short and J 0 bases short, with 15 bases between. The CDR3 has 18 amino acids. The DNA for the CDR3 is TGTGCCAGTAGTATTTCAAGGGCTCGTGGCTCTGGGGCCAACGTCCTGACTTTC. This sequence encodes CASSISRARGSGANVLTF.

This clonotype was observed at least ten times. V and J are TRBV4-2 and TRBJ1-4; D unresolved. V dropped 4 bases and J dropped 1 base, with 10 bases sitting between them. This CDR3 is built from 15 residues. Germline CDR1 and CDR2: LGHNA and YNFKEQ. The CDR3 protein is CASSPRAGTNEKLFF. In DNA form, the CDR3 reads TGTGCCAGCAGCCCGAGGGCGGGAACTAATGAAAAACTGTTTTTT.

At least ten counts were recorded for this clonotype. V usage is TRBV7-2 and J usage is TRBJ2-7; unclear D gene. The CDR3 has 12 amino acids. V shed 6 bases and J shed 4 bases, with 10 bases lying between them. Per germline, CDR1 SGHTA and CDR2 FQGNSA. In nucleotides, the CDR3 is TGTGCCAGCAGTCCACACTATTACGAGCAGTACTTC. Protein: CASSPHYYEQYF.

The gene calls are TRBV7-9 and TRBJ1-4; D might be TRBD1 (6 bases). CDR1 and CDR2 from the germline V gene are SEHNR and FQNEAQ (reference sequence). V dropped 8 bases and J dropped 8 bases, with 15 bases sitting between them. The CDR3 has 13 amino acids. This chain's CDR3 is CASARGGEEKLFF. As DNA, the CDR3 is TGTGCCAGCGCCAGGGGAGGCGAAGAAAAACTGTTTTTT.

The CDR3 bases are TGCAGTGCTAGTGACCCAGCGTATAGCACAGATACGCAGTATTTT. It specifies CSASDPAYSTDTQYF. The genes are TRBV20-1 and TRBJ2-3; D gene unclear. V gave up 3 bases and J gave up 0 bases, with 13 bases separating them. This CDR3 comprises 15 residues. Germline assignment: CDR1 DFQATT and CDR2 SNEGSKA (reference sequence).

This clonotype was counted at least ten times. The rearrangement uses TRBV20-1 and TRBJ2-5; 10 bases agree with TRBD2. The CDR3 has 14 residues. V was pared by 2 bases and J by 3 bases, with 3 bases of the junction left unmatched. CDR1 and CDR2 (germline): DFQATT, SNEGSKA (reference sequence). CDR3 in amino acids: CSARPLAGEETQYF. Written as DNA, the CDR3 is TGCAGTGCTAGACCTCTAGCGGGAGAAGAGACCCAGTACTTC.

The sample holds a few counts of this clonotype. This chain joins TRBV5-1 and TRBJ2-5, with 9 nucleotides matching TRBD2. This CDR3 contains 16 residues. In germline, CDR1 is SGHRS, CDR2 YFSETQ. Trimming took 1 base from V and 4 from J; bases not matched to a gene: 8. CDR3 in amino acids: CASSLFRTSAAETQYF. DNA of the CDR3: TGCGCCAGCAGCTTGTTTCGGACTAGCGCAGCAGAGACCCAGTACTTC.

The chain is built from TRBV24-1 and TRBJ2-3, with D perhaps matching TRBD1 (6 bases). Trimming cost V 2 bases and J 5 bases, with 7 bases left between them. The V gene's germline CDR1 is KGHDR and CDR2 SFDVKD. The CDR3 loop spans 13 amino acids. The CDR3 loop is CATSDSDRDTQYF. In DNA form, the CDR3 reads TGTGCCACCAGTGATTCGGACAGAGATACGCAGTATTTT.

The chain employs TRBV29-1 and TRBJ1-4, with D perhaps TRBD1 (6 bases). The CDR3 covers 13 residues. The germline gives CDR1 SQVTM, CDR2 ANQGSEA. Trimming took 7 bases from V and 5 from J, leaving 14 bases between them. The CDR3 bases are TGCAGCGGGACAAAGGGGGGCAATGAAAAACTGTTTTTT. Protein product: CSGTKGGNEKLFF.

The rearrangement uses TRBV29-1 and TRBJ2-5, with D perhaps matching TRBD1 (5 bases). CDR1 and CDR2 from the germline V gene are SQVTM and ANQGSEA. V was cut by 2 bases and J by 2 bases, with 6 bases left in between. This CDR3 has 12 amino acids. The CDR3 loop reads CSVERQQETQYF. CDR3 bases: TGCAGCGTTGAAAGACAGCAAGAGACCCAGTACTTC. The full variable domain, its missing parts supplied by reference TRBV29-1 and TRBJ2-5, is SAVISQKPSRDICQRGTSLTIQCQVDSQVTMMFWYRQQPGQSLTLIATANQGSEATYESGFVIDKFPISRPNLTFSTLTVSNMSPEDSSIYLCSVERQQETQYFGPGTRLLVL.